The rows below give T cell receptor beta chains drawn from one sample of a study of T cell changes during pregnancy in multiple sclerosis. The assay was immunoSEQ multiplex PCR, and TCRdb's table has in-frame clones only and misses some. The sample has under 90,000 clones, roughly 92% seen once. The source was peripheral blood, collected after pregnancy. These receptors originate from a female donor in good health, enrolled as a control in a pregnancy study. Both conserved end residues are part of each CDR3. Fields, in order: V gene, CDR3 protein.

TRBV7-9,CASSFHLSGQVGEQYF
TRBV2,CASIALPGNSPLHF
TRBV7-8,CASSLDQGNEQFF
TRBV30,CAWSGETAEAFF
TRBV27,CASSLSRLAGYEQYF
TRBV6-1,CASSEIGGRGGNTQYF
TRBV5-1,CASSPGQGAGYGYTF
TRBV18,CASSPLGTSGLYEQYF
TRBV5-1,CASSLFDRGRGYTF
TRBV2,CASSSISGTYEQYF
TRBV15,CATSRDLGGRSYNEQFF
TRBV28,CASSTSSGRVYEQYF
TRBV6-4,CASSTAGGGASNEQFF
TRBV19,CASIREVCEKLFF
TRBV4-1,CASSQETSGVSEQFF
TRBV5-6,CASSHRYRGVNYGYTF
TRBV13,CASSPTAGTSGGSNTDTQYF
TRBV19,CASSFTGAKTQYF
TRBV5-1,CASSLAGENTGELFF
TRBV4-1,CASSQAPAQGTGELFF
TRBV29-1,CSVETSQGAGGELFF
TRBV11-2,CASSLEAGSEFYEQYF
TRBV9,CASSVALRGEQFF
TRBV30,CAWNVGGTDTQYF
TRBV19,CASSIGQASGGYTF